The sequence of this T cell receptor beta chain was determined in a study of cytomegalovirus exposure and HLA in healthy donors. Points from the study as a whole: Across donors, presence/absence analyses took sequencing depth to be roughly uniform. There were several of the most significant clusters that appeared linked to common viral pathogens in a later analysis.

Comments on this clone: The target antigen is unknown.

Primers: 60 Vbeta forward and 13 Jbeta reverse. Sequenced by immunoSEQ multiplex PCR; TCRdb stores in-frame clones only, minus some. The sample records about 200,000 clones, 70% to 80% being singletons. From germline, CDR1 is LNHDA and CDR2 SQIVND (reference sequence). The CDR3 extends over 16 amino acids. Unmatched junction bases numbered 6, after V lost 5 bases and J lost 0 bases. Material for sequencing was PBMCs. The J gene is TRBJ2-1, the V gene TRBV19; TRBD2 aligns across 8 bases. The sequence derives from a male donor in good health and CMV-seropositive. CDR3 residues: CASSGTSGISYNEQFF. DNA for the CDR3: TGTGCCAGTAGTGGGACTAGTGGGATCTCCTACAATGAGCAGTTCTTC.